This TCR beta chain is from a study of cytomegalovirus exposure and HLA in healthy donors. Study conclusions and caveats: Rare TCR sequences predominated, though certain public TCRs were found in many donors. Researchers reported that a few CMV-associated chains were confirmed in vitro as CMV antigen-specific.

Measured with immunoSEQ multiplex PCR; TCRdb has only the in-frame clones, and not every one. The table shows approximately 150,000 clones, with about 87% occurring only once. The V gene's germline CDR1 is SGHVS and CDR2 FQNEAQ. With V trimmed by 5 bases and J by 4 bases, 17 bases remained unmatched. This CDR3 has 17 amino acids. A note on this clone: Its matching antigen is unknown.

The sequenced material came from PBMCs. The genes are TRBV7-8 and TRBJ2-7; 7 bases match TRBD2. This TCR came from a woman between 25 and 40 years old in good health and CMV-seronegative. This CDR3 reads CASSPYISGTTPYEQYF. The DNA for the CDR3 is TGTGCCAGCAGCCCTTACATATCCGGGACTACTCCATACGAGCAGTACTTC.